One sample yielded the 18 T cell receptor beta chains listed below, sequenced in a study of cytotoxic CD8 clonotypes in ibrutinib-treated CLL. Clones were read by immunoSEQ multiplex PCR, and TCRdb kept only the in-frame ones, dropping some. Of 29,000 or so clones listed, about three quarters are singletons. The material sequenced was PBMCs, taken after 36 months of ibrutinib treatment. These receptors all stem from a human donor with chronic lymphocytic leukemia.

The chain carries TRBV7-2 and TRBJ2-7; possibly TRBD1 or TRBD2 for D (5 bases each). Between the trimmed V and J ends, which lost 3 bases and 7 bases, there was a span of 13 bases. Germline CDR1 and CDR2: SGHTA and FQGNSA. This CDR3 has 13 amino acids. CDR3 nucleotide sequence: TGTGCCAGCAGCTTCCAGCCCGAGGGGGAGCAGTACTTC. This sequence encodes CASSFQPEGEQYF.

The gene calls are TRBV6-5 and TRBJ1-1; D unclear. The germline CDR1 and CDR2 sequences are MNHEY and SVGAGI. Trimming stripped 8 bases from V and 0 bases from J, with 7 bases between. The length of the CDR3 is 12 residues. The CDR3 here is CASGLMNTEAFF. The CDR3 DNA is TGTGCCAGCGGTTTAATGAACACTGAAGCTTTCTTT.

The chain uses TRBV2 and TRBJ1-6, with D unresolved. Trimming removed 11 bases from V and 5 bases from J, with 10 bases in between. The CDR3 consists of 12 residues. The germline V gene has CDR1 SNHLY and CDR2 FYNNEI. The CDR3 reads CAGRDDNSPLHF. The CDR3 DNA sequence: TGTGCCGGACGGGATGATAATTCACCCCTCCACTTT.

This chain uses TRBV12-5 with TRBJ2-1, with TRBD1 matching 9 bases. The CDR3 runs 15 residues. The ends lost 5 bases at V and 4 bases at J; junction bases unmatched: 6. From germline, CDR1 is LGHNT and CDR2 FRNRAP. As DNA, the CDR3 is TGTGCTAGTGGTGCCCCGGGACAGGGTTACAATGAGCAGTTCTTC. Translation gives CASGAPGQGYNEQFF.

The chain uses TRBV7-3 and TRBJ2-2; no clear D gene. Germline values: CDR1 SGHTA, CDR2 FQGTGA. The germline V and J ends were trimmed by 7 bases and 0 bases, with 9 bases remaining between them. The CDR3 is 14 residues long. CDR3 DNA sequence: TGTGCCAGCACACCTTACGCGAACACCGGGGAGCTGTTTTTT. Protein sequence: CASTPYANTGELFF.

The J gene is TRBJ2-1, the V gene TRBV4-1; 13 bases agree with TRBD2. The CDR3 length is 15 residues. V was clipped by 6 bases and J by 7 bases; unmatched bases: 6. CDR1 is MGHRA and CDR2 is YSYEKL in the germline V gene. DNA for the CDR3: TGCGCCAGCAGTCCGACTAGCGGGGGGTGGAATGAGCAGTTCTTC. This codes for CASSPTSGGWNEQFF.

The rearrangement uses TRBV2 and TRBJ1-6; D unresolved. The V gene lost 7 bases and the J gene lost 8 bases, with 15 bases spanning the gap. Germline CDR1 and CDR2: SNHLY and FYNNEI. The CDR3 runs to 14 residues. The DNA for the CDR3 is TGTGCCAGCACTTTTATAGAGGGAGATTCACCCCTCCACTTT. It is translated as CASTFIEGDSPLHF.

This chain links TRBV19 with TRBJ2-7; the match to TRBD1 covers 10 bases. The CDR3 length is 16 residues. Germline CDR1 reads LNHDA; CDR2 reads SQIVND (reference sequence). V was clipped by 5 bases and J by 3 bases; unmatched bases: 10. CDR3 in DNA: TGTGCCAGTAGTCCTTCAACGGGACAGGGGATCTACGAGCAGTACTTC. Its translation: CASSPSTGQGIYEQYF.

This clone was seen more than once but under ten times. J is TRBJ1-4 and V is TRBV18, with D possibly being TRBD1 (6 bases). Trimming left V 4 bases short and J 6 bases short, with 18 bases between. CDR3 size: 16 residues. In germline, CDR1 is KGHSH, CDR2 LQKENI. CDR3 nucleotide sequence: TGTGCCAGCTCACGGGACACGGGGTCGGGTTATGAAAAACTGTTTTTT. Amino acid sequence: CASSRDTGSGYEKLFF.

This clone was counted only a few times. This sequence joins TRBV5-1 and TRBJ1-2; 9 bases map to TRBD1. Germline-derived CDR1 and CDR2 are SGHRS and YFSETQ. J gave up 4 bases and V 4 bases, and 2 bases lay outside the gene matches. The CDR3 runs 13 residues. The CDR3 DNA reads TGCGCCAGCAGCGCGGGACAGGGCTATGGCTACACCTTC. It is translated as CASSAGQGYGYTF.

Only a few counts were recorded for this clone. The chain joins TRBV29-1 to TRBJ2-5; D is possibly TRBD1 (5 bases). The CDR3 is made up of 14 amino acids. Germline lookup yields CDR1 SQVTM and CDR2 ANQGSEA. The V and J ends lost 7 bases and 1 base respectively, with 16 bases between them. The CDR3 nucleotides read TGCAGCGCCGTCAGGTTAGGGGCCCAAGAGACCCAGTACTTC. The encoded protein is CSAVRLGAQETQYF.

V is TRBV23-1 and J is TRBJ2-6, with D possibly being TRBD1 (5 bases). TRBV23-1 is flagged as an ORF with uncertain function. The germline V and J ends were trimmed by 0 bases and 13 bases, with 13 bases remaining between them. The CDR3 is made up of 14 amino acids. In DNA form, the CDR3 reads TGCGCCAGCAGTCAATCGAGGCAGGGAATTGTCCTGACTTTC. It encodes CASSQSRQGIVLTF.

The chain links TRBV5-1 to TRBJ2-3; 8 nucleotides agree with TRBD2. Germline V CDR1 and CDR2: SGHRS, YFSETQ. The V segment lost 3 bases and the J segment 5 bases; nucleotides outside the gene matches: 8. The CDR3 is 15 residues long. CDR3 region: CASSSRGGPGDTQYF. The CDR3 coding sequence is TGCGCCAGCAGCTCCCGCGGGGGGCCTGGAGATACGCAGTATTTT.

The J gene is TRBJ1-1, the V gene TRBV4-2; D call uncertain. The CDR3 is made up of 16 amino acids. The V gene's germline CDR1 is LGHNA and CDR2 YNFKEQ. Between the trimmed V and J ends, which lost 3 bases and 0 bases, there was a span of 14 bases. CDR3 region: CASSQPVLAVNTEAFF. The CDR3 region has the DNA TGTGCCAGCAGCCAGCCGGTCCTGGCGGTGAACACTGAAGCTTTCTTT.

The rearrangement joins TRBV18 to TRBJ1-1, with D possibly TRBD1 on 5 matching bases. Trimming took off 2 bases at V and 5 bases at J, with 15 bases between the two ends. Germline V gene data show CDR1 as KGHSH and CDR2 as LQKENI. This CDR3 region has 15 residues. CDR3 loop: CASSPVAGWGTEAFF. The CDR3 coding sequence is TGTGCCAGCTCACCAGTGGCAGGGTGGGGGACTGAAGCTTTCTTT.

This clone appeared a few times. This chain uses TRBV4-1 with TRBJ1-1; D remains ambiguous. Germline V lookup: CDR1 MGHRA, CDR2 YSYEKL. V was pared by 5 bases and J by 7 bases, with 8 bases between. The CDR3 has 11 residues. CDR3 sequence: CASSLNGEAFF. Written as DNA, the CDR3 is TGCGCCAGCAGCTTGAATGGTGAAGCTTTCTTT.

This clone has only one observation. V usage is TRBV5-1 and J usage is TRBJ1-6; D remains unclear. This CDR3 contains 14 residues. Trimming shortened V by 2 bases and J by 8 bases, and 11 bases separated the two germline ends. Germline values: CDR1 SGHRS, CDR2 YFSETQ. The CDR3 DNA reads TGCGCCAGCAGCTTAGAACGACCCGATTCACCCCTCCACTTT. Residues: CASSLERPDSPLHF. Full variable domain (outside the CDR3, taken from reference TRBV5-1 and TRBJ1-6): KAGVTQTPRYLIKTRGQQVTLSCSPISGHRSVSWYQQTPGQGLQFLFEYFSETQRNKGNFPGRFSGRQFSNSRSEMNVSTLELGDSALYLCASSLERPDSPLHFGNGTRLTVT.

The rearrangement uses TRBV5-1 and TRBJ2-7; D uncertain. The CDR3 extends over 14 amino acids. Trimming shortened V by 4 bases and J by 2 bases, and 13 bases separated the two germline ends. Germline loops: CDR1 SGHRS, CDR2 YFSETQ. CDR3 amino acids: CASSPTEGAYEQYF. DNA for the CDR3: TGCGCCAGCAGCCCCACCGAAGGAGCCTACGAGCAGTACTTC.